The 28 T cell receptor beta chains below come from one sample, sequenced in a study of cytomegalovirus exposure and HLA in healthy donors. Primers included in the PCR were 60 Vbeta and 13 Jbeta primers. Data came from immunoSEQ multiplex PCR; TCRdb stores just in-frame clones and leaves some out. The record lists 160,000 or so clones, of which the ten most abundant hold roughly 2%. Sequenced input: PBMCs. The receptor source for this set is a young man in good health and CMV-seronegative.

CDR3 bases: TGTGCCAGCTCACAGGGGGAGACTAATGAAAAACTGTTTTTT. Protein sequence: CASSQGETNEKLFF. The gene calls are TRBV18 and TRBJ1-4; weak D call: TRBD1 (6 bases). Germline CDR1 reads KGHSH; CDR2 reads LQKENI. The V gene lost 4 bases and the J gene lost 2 bases, with 8 bases spanning the gap. CDR3 length: 14 amino acids.

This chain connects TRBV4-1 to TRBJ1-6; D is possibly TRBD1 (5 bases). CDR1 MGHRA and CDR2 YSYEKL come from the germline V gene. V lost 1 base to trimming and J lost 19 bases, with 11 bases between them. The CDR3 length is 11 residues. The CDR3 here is CASSQGGEEHF. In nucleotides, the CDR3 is TGCGCCAGCAGCCAAGGGGGGGAGGAACACTTT.

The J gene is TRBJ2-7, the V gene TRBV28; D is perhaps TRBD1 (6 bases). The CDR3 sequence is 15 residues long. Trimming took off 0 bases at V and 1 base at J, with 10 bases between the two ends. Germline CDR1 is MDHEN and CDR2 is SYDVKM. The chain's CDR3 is CASSLWGAGSYEQYF. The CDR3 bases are TGTGCCAGCAGTTTATGGGGGGCCGGGTCCTACGAGCAGTACTTC.

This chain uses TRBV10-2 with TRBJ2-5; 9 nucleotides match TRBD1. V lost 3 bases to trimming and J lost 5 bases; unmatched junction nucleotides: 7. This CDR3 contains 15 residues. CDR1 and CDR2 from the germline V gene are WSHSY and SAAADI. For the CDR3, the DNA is TGCGCCAGCAGTGAACAGGGGGCTACGGTGGAGACCCAGTACTTC. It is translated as CASSEQGATVETQYF.

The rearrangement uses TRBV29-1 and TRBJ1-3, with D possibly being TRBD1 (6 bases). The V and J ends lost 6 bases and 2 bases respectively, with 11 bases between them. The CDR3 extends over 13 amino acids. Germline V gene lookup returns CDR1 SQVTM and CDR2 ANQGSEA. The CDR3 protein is CSVGQNAGNTIYF. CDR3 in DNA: TGCAGCGTCGGACAGAATGCTGGAAACACCATATATTTT.

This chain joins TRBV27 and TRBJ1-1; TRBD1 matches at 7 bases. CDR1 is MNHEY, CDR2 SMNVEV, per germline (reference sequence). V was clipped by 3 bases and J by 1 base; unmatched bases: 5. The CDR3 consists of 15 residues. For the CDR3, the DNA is TGTGCCAGCAGTTTCCCCGGGACAGCGAACACTGAAGCTTTCTTT. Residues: CASSFPGTANTEAFF.

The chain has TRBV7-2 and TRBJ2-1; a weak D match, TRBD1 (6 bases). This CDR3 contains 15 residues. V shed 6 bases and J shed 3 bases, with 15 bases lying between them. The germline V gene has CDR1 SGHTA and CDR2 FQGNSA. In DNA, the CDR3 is TGTGCCAGCAGAGCTACAGGGTCCTTCTACAATGAGCAGTTCTTC. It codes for CASRATGSFYNEQFF.

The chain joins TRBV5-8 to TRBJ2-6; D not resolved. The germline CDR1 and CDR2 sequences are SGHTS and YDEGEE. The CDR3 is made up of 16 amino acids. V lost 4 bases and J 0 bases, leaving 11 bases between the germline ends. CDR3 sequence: CASSTRRHSGANVLTF. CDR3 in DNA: TGTGCCAGCAGCACGAGGCGCCACTCTGGGGCCAACGTCCTGACTTTC.

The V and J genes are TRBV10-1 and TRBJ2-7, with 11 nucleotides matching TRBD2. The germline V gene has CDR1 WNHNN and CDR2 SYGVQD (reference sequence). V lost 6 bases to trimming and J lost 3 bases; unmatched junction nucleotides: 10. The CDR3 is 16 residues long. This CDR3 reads CASSPVAGGPFYEQYF. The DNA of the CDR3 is TGCGCCAGCAGCCCAGTAGCGGGAGGGCCCTTCTACGAGCAGTACTTC.

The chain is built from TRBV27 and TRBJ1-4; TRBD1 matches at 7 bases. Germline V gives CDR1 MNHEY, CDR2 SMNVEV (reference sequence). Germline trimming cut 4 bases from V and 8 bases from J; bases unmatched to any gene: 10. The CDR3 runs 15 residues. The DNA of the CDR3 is TGTGCCAGCAGTTCTCTCCCCGACAGGGCCGAAAAACTGTTTTTT. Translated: CASSSLPDRAEKLFF.

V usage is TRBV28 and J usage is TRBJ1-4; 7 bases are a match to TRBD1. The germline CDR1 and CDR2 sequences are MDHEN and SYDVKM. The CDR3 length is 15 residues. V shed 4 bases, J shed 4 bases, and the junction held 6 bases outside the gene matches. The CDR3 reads CASSSQGEGNEKLFF. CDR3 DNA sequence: TGTGCCAGCAGTTCTCAGGGGGAAGGTAATGAAAAACTGTTTTTT.

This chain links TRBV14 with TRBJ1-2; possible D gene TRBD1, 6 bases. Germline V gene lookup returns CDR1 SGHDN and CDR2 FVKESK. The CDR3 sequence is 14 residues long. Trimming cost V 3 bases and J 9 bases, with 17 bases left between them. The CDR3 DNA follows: TGTGCCAGCAGCCAGTCGGGACATCGGAGTAGCTACACCTTC. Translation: CASSQSGHRSSYTF.

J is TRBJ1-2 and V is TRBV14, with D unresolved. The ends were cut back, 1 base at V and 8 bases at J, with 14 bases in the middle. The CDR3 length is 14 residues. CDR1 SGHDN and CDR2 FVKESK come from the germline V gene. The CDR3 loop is CASSQASKMRGYTF. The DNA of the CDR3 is TGTGCCAGCAGCCAAGCGAGTAAGATGAGGGGCTACACCTTC.

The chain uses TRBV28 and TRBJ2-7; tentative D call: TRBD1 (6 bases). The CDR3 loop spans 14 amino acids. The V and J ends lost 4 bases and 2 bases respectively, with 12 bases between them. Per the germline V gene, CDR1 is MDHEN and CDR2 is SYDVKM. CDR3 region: CASSYRQATYEQYF. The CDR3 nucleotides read TGTGCCAGCAGTTACCGACAGGCGACCTACGAGCAGTACTTC.

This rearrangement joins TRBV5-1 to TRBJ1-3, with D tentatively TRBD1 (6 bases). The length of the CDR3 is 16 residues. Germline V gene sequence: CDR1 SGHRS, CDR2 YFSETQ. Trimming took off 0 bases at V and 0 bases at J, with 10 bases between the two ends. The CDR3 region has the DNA TGCGCCAGCAGCTTGGGGGACACAGTCTCTGGAAACACCATATATTTT. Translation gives CASSLGDTVSGNTIYF. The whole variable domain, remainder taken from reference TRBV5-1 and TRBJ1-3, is KAGVTQTPRYLIKTRGQQVTLSCSPISGHRSVSWYQQTPGQGLQFLFEYFSETQRNKGNFPGRFSGRQFSNSRSEMNVSTLELGDSALYLCASSLGDTVSGNTIYFGEGSWLTVV.

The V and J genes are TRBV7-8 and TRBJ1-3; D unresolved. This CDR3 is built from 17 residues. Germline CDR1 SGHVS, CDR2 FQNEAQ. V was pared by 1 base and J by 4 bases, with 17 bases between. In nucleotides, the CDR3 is TGTGCCAGCAGCTTAGGGCCCATTGGGGAGTTGGGAAACACCATATATTTT. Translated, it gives CASSLGPIGELGNTIYF.

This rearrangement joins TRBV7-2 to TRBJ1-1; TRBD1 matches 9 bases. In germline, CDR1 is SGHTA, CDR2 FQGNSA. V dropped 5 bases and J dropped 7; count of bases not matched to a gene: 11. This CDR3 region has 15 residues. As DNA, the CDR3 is TGTGCCAGCAGCCGTTTTAGGACAGGGGCGAATGAAGCTTTCTTT. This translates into CASSRFRTGANEAFF.

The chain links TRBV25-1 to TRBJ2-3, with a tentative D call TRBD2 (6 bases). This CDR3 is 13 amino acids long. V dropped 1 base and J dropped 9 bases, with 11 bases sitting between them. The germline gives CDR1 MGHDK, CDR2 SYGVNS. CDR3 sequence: CASSESRSGTQYF. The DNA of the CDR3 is TGTGCCAGCAGTGAATCTCGTAGCGGAACGCAGTATTTT.

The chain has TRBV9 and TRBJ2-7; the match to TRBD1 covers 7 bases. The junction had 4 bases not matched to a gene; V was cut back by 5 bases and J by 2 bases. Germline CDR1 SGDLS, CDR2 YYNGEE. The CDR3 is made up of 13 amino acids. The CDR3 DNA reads TGTGCCAGCAGTAATGGACAGGCCTACGAGCAGTACTTC. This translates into CASSNGQAYEQYF.

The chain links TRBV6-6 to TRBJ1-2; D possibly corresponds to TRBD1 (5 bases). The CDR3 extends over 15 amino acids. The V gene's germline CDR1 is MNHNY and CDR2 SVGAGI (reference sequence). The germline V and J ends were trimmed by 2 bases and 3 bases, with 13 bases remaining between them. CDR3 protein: CASSYTAGPDYGYTF. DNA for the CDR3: TGTGCCAGCAGTTACACGGCAGGGCCTGACTATGGCTACACCTTC.

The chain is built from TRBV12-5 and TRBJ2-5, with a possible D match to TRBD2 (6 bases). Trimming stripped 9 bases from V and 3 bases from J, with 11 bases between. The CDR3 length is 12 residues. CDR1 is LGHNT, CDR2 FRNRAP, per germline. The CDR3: CASRRGEETQYF. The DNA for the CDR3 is TGTGCTAGCAGGAGGGGCGAAGAGACCCAGTACTTC.

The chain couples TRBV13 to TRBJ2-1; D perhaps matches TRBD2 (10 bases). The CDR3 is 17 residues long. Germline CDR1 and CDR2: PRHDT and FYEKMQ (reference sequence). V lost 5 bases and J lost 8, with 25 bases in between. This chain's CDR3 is CASSAYRGLAGAHEQFF. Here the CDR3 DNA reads TGTGCCAGCAGCGCATACAGGGGGCTAGCGGGAGCCCATGAGCAGTTCTTC.

CDR3 in DNA: TGTGCCAGCAGCACTTCAGGTTTGCCCCAGCATTTT. This codes for CASSTSGLPQHF. The V call is TRBV7-2, the J call TRBJ1-5; D gene ambiguous. This CDR3 spans 12 amino acids. The V end was cut by 5 bases, the J end by 9 bases, with 11 bases between. Germline values: CDR1 SGHTA, CDR2 FQGNSA.

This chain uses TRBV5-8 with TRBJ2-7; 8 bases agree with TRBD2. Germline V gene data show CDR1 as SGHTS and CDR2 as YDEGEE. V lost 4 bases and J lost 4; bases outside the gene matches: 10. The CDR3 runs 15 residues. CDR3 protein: CASSPHGGAGYEQYF. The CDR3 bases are TGTGCCAGCAGCCCCCACGGGGGGGCTGGGTACGAGCAGTACTTC. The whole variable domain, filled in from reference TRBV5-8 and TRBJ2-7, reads EAGVTQSPTHLIKTRGQQATLRCSPISGHTSVYWYQQALGLGLQFLLWYDEGEERNRGNFPPRFSGRQFPNYSSELNVNALELEDSALYLCASSPHGGAGYEQYFGPGTRLTVT.

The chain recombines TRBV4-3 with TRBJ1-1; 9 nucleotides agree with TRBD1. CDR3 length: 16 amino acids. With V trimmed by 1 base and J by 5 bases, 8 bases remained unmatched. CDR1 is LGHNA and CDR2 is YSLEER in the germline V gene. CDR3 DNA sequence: TGCGCCAGCAGCCAAGGGACAGGGGCGGTGGAGACTGAAGCTTTCTTT. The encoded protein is CASSQGTGAVETEAFF.

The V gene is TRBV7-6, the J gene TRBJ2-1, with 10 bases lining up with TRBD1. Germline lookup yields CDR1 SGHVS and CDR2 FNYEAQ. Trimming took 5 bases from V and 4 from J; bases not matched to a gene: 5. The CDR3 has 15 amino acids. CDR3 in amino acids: CASSPDRGEYNEQFF. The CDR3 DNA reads TGTGCCAGCAGCCCGGACAGGGGGGAGTACAATGAGCAGTTCTTC. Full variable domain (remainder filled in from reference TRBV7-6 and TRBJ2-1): GAGVSQSPRYKVTKRGQDVALRCDPISGHVSLYWYRQALGQGPEFLTYFNYEAQQDKSGLPNDRFSAERPEGSISTLTIQRTEQRDSAMYRCASSPDRGEYNEQFFGPGTRLTVL.

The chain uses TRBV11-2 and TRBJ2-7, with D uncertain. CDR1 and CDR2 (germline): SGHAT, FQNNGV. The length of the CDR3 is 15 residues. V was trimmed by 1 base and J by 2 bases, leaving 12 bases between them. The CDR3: CASSLGQSYAYEQYF. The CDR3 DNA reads TGTGCCAGCAGCTTAGGACAAAGCTACGCCTACGAGCAGTACTTC.

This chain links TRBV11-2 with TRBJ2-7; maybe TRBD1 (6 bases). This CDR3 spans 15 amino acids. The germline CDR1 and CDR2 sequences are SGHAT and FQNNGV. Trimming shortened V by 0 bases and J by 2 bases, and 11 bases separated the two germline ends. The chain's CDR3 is CASSLDRGPTYEQYF. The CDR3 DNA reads TGTGCCAGCAGCTTAGACAGGGGACCAACCTACGAGCAGTACTTC. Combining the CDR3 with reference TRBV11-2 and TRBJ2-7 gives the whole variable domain EAGVAQSPRYKIIEKRQSVAFWCNPISGHATLYWYQQILGQGPKLLIQFQNNGVVDDSQLPKDRFSAERLKGVDSTLKIQPAKLEDSAVYLCASSLDRGPTYEQYFGPGTRLTVT.